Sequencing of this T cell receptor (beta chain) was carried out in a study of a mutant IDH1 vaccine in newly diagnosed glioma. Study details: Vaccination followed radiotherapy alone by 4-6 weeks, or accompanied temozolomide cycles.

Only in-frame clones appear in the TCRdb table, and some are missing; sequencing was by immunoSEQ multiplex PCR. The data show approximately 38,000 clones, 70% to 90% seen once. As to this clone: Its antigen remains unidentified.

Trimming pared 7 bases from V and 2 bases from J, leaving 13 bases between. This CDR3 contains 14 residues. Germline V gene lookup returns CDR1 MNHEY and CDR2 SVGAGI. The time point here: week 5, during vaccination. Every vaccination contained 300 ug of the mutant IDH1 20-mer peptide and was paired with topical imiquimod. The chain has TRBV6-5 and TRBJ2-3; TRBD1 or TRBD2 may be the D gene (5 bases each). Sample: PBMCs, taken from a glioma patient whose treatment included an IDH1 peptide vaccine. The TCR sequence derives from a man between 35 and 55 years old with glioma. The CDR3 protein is CASTDSGATDTQYF. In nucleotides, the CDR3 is TGTGCCAGCACCGACTCCGGGGCCACAGATACGCAGTATTTT.